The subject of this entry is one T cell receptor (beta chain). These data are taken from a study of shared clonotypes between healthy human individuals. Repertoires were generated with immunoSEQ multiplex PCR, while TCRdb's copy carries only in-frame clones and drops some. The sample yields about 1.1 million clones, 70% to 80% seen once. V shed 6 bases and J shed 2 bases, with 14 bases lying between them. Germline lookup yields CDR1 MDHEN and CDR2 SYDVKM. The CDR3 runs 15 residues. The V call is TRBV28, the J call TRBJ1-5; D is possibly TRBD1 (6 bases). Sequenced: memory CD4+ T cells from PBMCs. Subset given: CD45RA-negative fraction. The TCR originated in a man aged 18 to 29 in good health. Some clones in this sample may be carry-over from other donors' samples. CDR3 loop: CASSLQGNGNQPQHF. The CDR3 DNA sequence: TGTGCCAGCAGCCTACAGGGAAATGGCAATCAGCCCCAGCATTTT. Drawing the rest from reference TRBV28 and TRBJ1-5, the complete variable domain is DVKVTQSSRYLVKRTGEKVFLECVQDMDHENMFWYRQDPGLGLRLIYFSYDVKMKEKGDIPEGYSVSREKKERFSLILESASTNQTSMYLCASSLQGNGNQPQHFGDGTRLSIL.